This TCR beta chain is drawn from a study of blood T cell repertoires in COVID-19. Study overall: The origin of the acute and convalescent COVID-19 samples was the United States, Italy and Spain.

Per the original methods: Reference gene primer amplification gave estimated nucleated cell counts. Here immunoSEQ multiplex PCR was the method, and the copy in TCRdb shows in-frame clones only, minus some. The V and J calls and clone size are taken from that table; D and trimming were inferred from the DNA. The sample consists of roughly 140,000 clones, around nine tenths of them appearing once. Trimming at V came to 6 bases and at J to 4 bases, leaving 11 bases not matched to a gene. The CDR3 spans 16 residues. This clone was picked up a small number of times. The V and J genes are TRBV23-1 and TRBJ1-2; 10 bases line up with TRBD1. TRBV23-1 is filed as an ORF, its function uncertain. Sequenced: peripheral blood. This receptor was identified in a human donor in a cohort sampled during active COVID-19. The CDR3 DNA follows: TGCGCCAGCAGAACCCGGGGGACAGGGGCATTCTATGGCTACACCTTC. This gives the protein CASRTRGTGAFYGYTF.